The clone carrying this T cell receptor (beta chain) was seen a single time. Its antigen is not known. The PCR ran on 60 Vbeta and 13 Jbeta primers. The method was immunoSEQ multiplex PCR; TCRdb's version includes in-frame clones alone and lacks a portion of them. The sample lists around 150,000 clones, around 59% occurring once. The entry originates in a study of cytomegalovirus exposure and HLA in healthy donors. Study summary: Ancestry clustering placed about 86% of several hundred genotyped donors in the Caucasian-associated cluster. The study, taken as a whole, reports: Versus the approximately 670-donor mean, an Asian-associated ancestry cluster reportedly showed fewer N-insertions in a later analysis.

This TCR derives from a male donor in good health and CMV-seronegative. The sequencing input was PBMCs.

This CDR3 reads CASSAPGISRTGELFF. The CDR3 DNA reads TGTGCCAGCAGCGCACCCGGGATAAGCCGCACCGGGGAGCTGTTTTTT. This chain links TRBV9 with TRBJ2-2; TRBD2 might be the D (5 bases). V was clipped by 3 bases and J by 4 bases, with 16 bases between them. The length of the CDR3 is 16 residues. The germline CDR1 and CDR2 sequences are SGDLS and YYNGEE.